The present T cell receptor (beta chain) was sequenced within a study of radiation and T cells in renal cell carcinoma. The repertoire was sequenced with immunoSEQ multiplex PCR; TCRdb's copy has only in-frame clones and lacks some. The sample records 14,000 to 15,000 clones, about three fifths being singletons. The CDR3 spans 16 residues. V lost 3 bases and J 2 bases, leaving 16 bases between the germline ends. Germline assignment: CDR1 SGDLS and CDR2 YYNGEE. Treatment here: treatment-naive control, cytoreductive nephrectomy. Treatment-naive patients without radiation supplied the control tumors at nephrectomy. This clone was seen a few times. What it binds is not known. Overall study results and limits: Intratumoral heterogeneity was not captured in these approximately 1 g regions.

The sample here was tumor tissue, taken from a patient whose treatment was nephrectomy without radiotherapy. V is TRBV9 and J is TRBJ2-3, with D perhaps being TRBD1 or TRBD2 (5 bases each). This clonotype originated in a man in his fifties or sixties with renal cell carcinoma. CDR3 coding DNA: TGTGCCAGCAGCGCCGGGGACGGCGACCTCACAGATACGCAGTATTTT. Its protein is CASSAGDGDLTDTQYF.